This entry concerns a single TCR beta chain. Its antigen is unidentified. This CDR3 has 11 residues. Germline lookup yields CDR1 SGHNT and CDR2 YYREEE (reference sequence). V was clipped by 7 bases and J by 5 bases, with 9 bases between them. The data are from a study of CD8+ T cells in alopecia areata. Across the study: Oral tofacitinib (5 to 10 mg twice daily) was administered to treated patients. Study-wide results and limits: Scalp and blood samples kept many expanded lesional clones throughout tofacitinib. Researchers report lesional scalp, most notably alopecia totalis/universalis, outstripped normal scalp in clonality. Resident alphabeta T-cell populations of normal skin are likewise subject to sequencing in scalp samples.

Reverse transcribed after extraction, RNA yielded cDNA as the sequencing template. Assay: immunoSEQ multiplex PCR; the TCRdb copy retains only in-frame clones and omits some. This table has roughly 110,000 clones, 50% to 75% appearing once. The treatment denotes: oral pan-JAK inhibitor, 5-10 mg twice daily. The sequence derives from a human donor with alopecia areata. Sequencing was performed on CD8+ T cells sorted from blood, taken at week 24, from a patient treated with tofacitinib. The chain is built from TRBV5-4 and TRBJ1-1; D not certain. The CDR3 DNA is TGTGCCAGCGAACGAGGGACTGAAGCTTTCTTT. Its protein is CASERGTEAFF.